One and the same sample provided the 24 T cell receptor beta chains below, sequenced in a study of T cell clonality in common variable immunodeficiency. Study results and limitations: Fewer deletions and N-nucleotide insertions were reportedly seen in common variable immunodeficiency TCR beta sequences.

Repertoires were generated with immunoSEQ multiplex PCR, while TCRdb's copy carries only in-frame clones and drops some. Observed in the sample are about 17,000 clones, none of them singletons. Their target antigens are unknown. Material for sequencing was peripheral blood mononuclear cells. These receptor sequences come from a human donor with common variable immunodeficiency.

This clone was seen a few times. The CDR3 here is CASSLAPEGSEAFF. CDR3 DNA, as far as it was read: TGTGCCAGCTCACTGGCCCCGGAGGGCTCTGAA. J is TRBJ1-1 and V is TRBV18, with D hard to call. Read coverage stops 3 residues before the CDR3 terminus; the germline J gene supplies the remainder. Trimming stripped 4 bases from V and 6 bases from J, with 15 bases between. Germline CDR1 is KGHSH and CDR2 is LQKENI. The CDR3 runs to 14 residues.

The table lists this clone with a few counts. Sequencing ends 3 residues short of the CDR3 end; the germline J gene provides the rest. V and J are TRBV19 and TRBJ2-1; the match to TRBD2 covers 11 bases. J was trimmed by 4 bases and V by 0 bases; bases with no gene match: 5. This CDR3 is 17 amino acids long. Germline V gene lookup returns CDR1 LNHDA and CDR2 SQIVND (reference sequence). CDR3 protein: CASSIDRTSGHYNEQFF. Partial CDR3 DNA: TGTGCCAGTAGTATAGATCGGACTAGCGGGCATTACAATGAG.

The table lists this clone with a few counts. The read terminates 3 residues ahead of where the CDR3 ends, so the germline J gene completes it. This chain connects TRBV20-1 to TRBJ1-1, with a weak D call TRBD1 (5 bases). Germline assignment: CDR1 DFQATT and CDR2 SNEGSKA (reference sequence). There are 15 residues in the CDR3. V lost 5 bases and J 1 base, leaving 17 bases between the germline ends. CDR3 bases read: TGCAGTGCTTTTATCCCTCAGGGAAGGAACACTGAA. It yields the protein CSAFIPQGRNTE. The full-length CDR3 reads as CSAFIPQGRNTEAFF.

This clone was detected only a few times. The CDR3 end falls 3 residues outside the read, so it is completed with the germline J gene. J is TRBJ2-7 and V is TRBV20-1; 11 bases are shared with TRBD2. The J segment lost 4 bases and the V segment lost 3 bases, leaving 5 bases of the junction unmatched. Looked up from germline, CDR1 is DFQATT and CDR2 is SNEGSKA (reference sequence). The CDR3 length is 14 residues. The part of the CDR3 DNA that was read is TGCAGTGCTAGCTCCGGGACTAGCGGATACGAG. Amino acids: CSASSGTSGYE. The full CDR3 reads CSASSGTSGYEQYF.

This clone was counted ten times or more. The missing CDR3 end, 3 residues past where the read stops, is filled in from the germline J gene. The chain joins TRBV18 to TRBJ2-1; the D gene could be TRBD1 or TRBD2 (5 bases each). Germline lookup yields CDR1 KGHSH and CDR2 LQKENI. The CDR3 runs 14 residues. Trimming removed 1 base from V and 7 bases from J, with 11 bases in between. CDR3 in amino acids: CASSPREGMNEQFF. The CDR3 bases that were read are TGTGCCAGCTCACCACGAGAGGGGATGAATGAG.

This clone showed up just a few times. The read stops 3 residues short of the end of the CDR3; the missing end is completed from the germline J gene. The genes are TRBV6-2 or TRBV6-3 and TRBJ1-1; D possibly corresponds to TRBD1 (6 bases). Germline V gives CDR1 MNHEY, CDR2 SVGEGT. The V and J ends lost 7 bases and 6 bases respectively, with 21 bases between them. The CDR3 is 15 residues long. The covered CDR3 bases are TGTGCCAGCATCGACAGGTTCCTATCAGCCTCTGAA. Its translation: CASIDRFLSASE. The full CDR3 protein is CASIDRFLSASEAFF.

Remarks on this clone: The missing CDR3 end, 3 residues past where the read stops, is filled in from the germline J gene. V and J are TRBV18 and TRBJ2-3; D gene ambiguous. Germline CDR1 KGHSH, CDR2 LQKENI. CDR3 size: 16 residues. Trimming removed 3 bases at V and 1 base at J, with 14 bases between. The CDR3 loop is CASSPLLGPRTDTQYF. Incomplete CDR3 DNA: TGTGCCAGCTCACCCCTTTTAGGGCCCCGCACAGATACG.

Details on this clone: Sequencing ends 3 residues short of the CDR3 end; the germline J gene provides the rest. V gene TRBV7-3 combines with J gene TRBJ1-2; 8 nucleotides match TRBD1. V gave up 0 bases and J gave up 6 bases; unmatched junction bases: 12. Germline CDR1 SGHTA, CDR2 FQGTGA. The CDR3 has 17 residues. CDR3 loop: CASSLTGQGLIGNGYTF. The sequenced CDR3 bases are TGTGCCAGCAGCTTAACCGGACAGGGATTAATAGGCAATGGC.

This clone has more than one count but fewer than ten. The CDR3 is cut off 3 residues early in the read; its end comes from the germline J gene. V gene TRBV6-2 or TRBV6-3 combines with J gene TRBJ2-7; TRBD1 aligns across 7 bases. The CDR3 has 14 amino acids. V gave up 5 bases and J gave up 5 bases; unmatched junction bases: 9. Per the germline V gene, CDR1 is MNHEY and CDR2 is SVGEGT. The CDR3 loop reads CASSSQQGRDEQYF. The sequenced CDR3 bases are TGTGCCAGCAGTAGTCAACAGGGGAGAGACGAG.

This clone showed up just a few times. The CDR3 end is not reached by the read, which stops 3 residues before it; the germline J gene fills it in. V gene TRBV6-7 combines with J gene TRBJ2-5; a weak D match, TRBD2 (6 bases). TRBV6-7 is recorded as an ORF, its role being uncertain. The V and J ends lost 0 bases and 5 bases respectively, with 16 bases between them. The CDR3 loop spans 16 amino acids. CDR3 DNA (partial): TGTGCCAGCAGTTACTCGTGGGACTCCAAGCGTGAGACC. Translating it yields CASSYSWDSKRET. The whole CDR3 reads CASSYSWDSKRETQYF.

This clone was counted between two and nine times. Germline and junction disagree at one end, which may indicate a read error. From the germline J gene comes the end of the CDR3, since the read stops 3 residues before it. The J gene is TRBJ1-6, the V gene TRBV19; D unclear. The CDR3 contains 18 residues. Per germline, CDR1 LNHDA and CDR2 SQIVND (reference sequence). CDR3 DNA, as far as it was read: TGTGCCAGTAGCATTAGGAACGACTTGAGCTCCTATAATTCAACC. Its translation is CASSIRNDLSSYNST. The CDR3, in full, reads CASSIRNDLSSYNSTLHF.

Concerning this clone: The read ends 3 residues before the CDR3 terminus; that terminus is restored from the germline J gene. The chain combines TRBV7-9 with TRBJ2-7, with D possibly TRBD2 on 6 matching bases. Trimming removed 2 bases at V and 2 bases at J, with 10 bases between. Germline V gene lookup returns CDR1 SEHNR and CDR2 FQNEAQ (reference sequence). The CDR3 is 14 amino acids. The covered CDR3 bases are TGTGCCAGCAGCTTATCTAGCGCTACCTACGAG. Protein: CASSLSSATYE. The whole CDR3 protein reads CASSLSSATYEQYF.

This clone has just a few counts. Read coverage stops 3 residues before the CDR3 terminus; the germline J gene supplies the remainder. The chain employs TRBV5-4 and TRBJ1-6; no clear D gene. V was cut by 1 base and J by 5 bases, with 7 bases left in between. In germline, CDR1 is SGHNT, CDR2 YYREEE (reference sequence). The CDR3 is made up of 14 amino acids. The CDR3 bases that were read are TGTGCCAGCAGCTTGAGCGGGCATAATTCACCC. This sequence encodes CASSLSGHNSP. The full-length CDR3 reads as CASSLSGHNSPLHF.

This clone has just a few counts. Read sequence stops 3 residues before the CDR3 end, and the germline J gene provides the missing end. This chain uses TRBV13 with TRBJ2-5; a weak D match, TRBD1 (6 bases). Germline-derived CDR1 and CDR2 are PRHDT and FYEKMQ (reference sequence). The CDR3 spans 13 residues. With 5 bases removed from V and 2 bases from J, the gap between germline ends came to 9 bases. The CDR3 reads CASSGQPQETQYF. The CDR3 bases that were read are TGTGCCAGCAGCGGACAGCCACAAGAGACC.

This clone was seen many times. The read ends 3 residues before the CDR3 terminus; that terminus is restored from the germline J gene. This chain links TRBV18 with TRBJ1-1, with D perhaps TRBD1 (6 bases). CDR1 and CDR2 from the germline V gene are KGHSH and LQKENI. The CDR3 runs to 13 residues. Trimming removed 6 bases at V and 1 base at J, with 9 bases between. CDR3 residues: CASSQQGNTEAFF. The covered CDR3 bases are TGTGCCAGCTCCCAACAGGGGAACACTGAA. Combining the CDR3 with reference TRBV18 and TRBJ1-1 gives the whole variable domain NAGVMQNPRHLVRRRGQEARLRCSPMKGHSHVYWYRQLPEEGLKFMVYLQKENIIDESGMPKERFSAEFPKEGPSILRIQQVVRGDSAAYFCASSQQGNTEAFFGQGTRLTVV.

This clone was observed a handful of times. The CDR3 end is not reached by the read, which stops 3 residues before it; the germline J gene fills it in. V gene TRBV5-6 combines with J gene TRBJ1-2; tentative D call: TRBD1 (5 bases). CDR1 SGHDT and CDR2 YYEEEE come from the germline V gene. The V gene lost 2 bases and the J gene lost 6 bases, with 14 bases spanning the gap. The CDR3 totals 14 residues. CDR3 bases read: TGTGCCAGCAGCTTTAAGTCAGGGTTGCATGGC. The encoded protein is CASSFKSGLHG. The CDR3 as a whole reads CASSFKSGLHGYTF.

This clone was recorded at least ten times. The read is 3 residues too short to cover the CDR3 end, so that end is filled in from the germline J gene. This CDR3 is also generated by other DNA sequences in the sample. This chain joins TRBV18 and TRBJ1-2, with TRBD1 matching over 7 bases. Germline CDR1 reads KGHSH; CDR2 reads LQKENI. This CDR3 is built from 13 residues. The V and J ends lost 2 bases and 6 bases, in that order; junction bases with no gene match: 3. Here the CDR3 reads CASSPDRAHGYTF. CDR3 DNA (partial): TGTGCCAGCTCACCAGACAGGGCTCATGGC.

Remarks on this clone: The CDR3 end falls 3 residues outside the read, so it is completed with the germline J gene. J is TRBJ1-1 and V is TRBV5-1, with D possibly being TRBD1 (6 bases). Trimming removed 3 bases from V and 3 bases from J, with 9 bases in between. Germline CDR1 is SGHRS and CDR2 is YFSETQ. The CDR3 sequence is 13 residues long. CDR3 DNA, as far as it was read: TGCGCCAGCAGCTCAGGGGTGGACACTGAA. The encoded protein is CASSSGVDTE. From start to end, the CDR3 is CASSSGVDTEAFF.

This clone is termed medium-sized. The CDR3 is cut off 3 residues early in the read; its end comes from the germline J gene. The chain joins TRBV6-2 or TRBV6-3 to TRBJ1-2; D not resolved. V lost 5 bases to trimming and J lost 7 bases, with 14 bases between them. The CDR3 runs 13 residues. The germline gives CDR1 MNHEY, CDR2 SVGEGT. CDR3 protein: CASSRDKFGGYTF. The covered CDR3 bases are TGTGCCAGCAGTCGAGACAAGTTCGGTGGC.

Turning to this clone: The DNA ends 3 residues before the CDR3 does, and the rest of the CDR3 is filled in from the germline J gene. The V call is TRBV7-6, the J call TRBJ2-6; D is perhaps TRBD1 (5 bases). The CDR3 runs to 16 residues. Trimming took off 5 bases at V and 0 bases at J, with 11 bases between the two ends. The germline V gene encodes CDR1 SGHVS and CDR2 FNYEAQ. CDR3: CASSPRQFSGANVLTF. The DNA read from the CDR3 is TGTGCCAGCAGCCCCAGACAGTTCTCTGGGGCCAACGTC. The variable domain in full, with the rest retrieved from reference TRBV7-6 and TRBJ2-6, is GAGVSQSPRYKVTKRGQDVALRCDPISGHVSLYWYRQALGQGPEFLTYFNYEAQQDKSGLPNDRFSAERPEGSISTLTIQRTEQRDSAMYRCASSPRQFSGANVLTFGAGSRLTVL.

This clone was seen at least ten times. The read is 3 residues too short to cover the CDR3 end, so that end is filled in from the germline J gene. V and J are TRBV6-2 or TRBV6-3 and TRBJ2-3; TRBD1 agrees at 9 bases. The CDR3 covers 14 residues. The germline gives CDR1 MNHEY, CDR2 SVGEGT. V gave up 6 bases and J gave up 3 bases; unmatched junction bases: 4. CDR3 bases read: TGTGCCAGCAGACCCGACAGGGGGACAGATACG. As protein: CASRPDRGTDT. The full CDR3 is CASRPDRGTDTQYF.

This clone was recorded a few times. Coverage ceases 3 residues before the CDR3 finishes, and the germline J gene fills in the end. The genes are TRBV7-9 and TRBJ2-3, with TRBD2 as a possible D gene (5 bases). Trimming removed 2 bases at V and 6 bases at J, with 12 bases between. Germline CDR1 is SEHNR and CDR2 is FQNEAQ (reference sequence). This CDR3 spans 14 amino acids. This chain's CDR3 is CASSLSTSGDTQYF. CDR3 bases read: TGTGCCAGCAGCTTATCCACCTCGGGGGATACG.

Remarks on this clone: The DNA ends 3 residues before the CDR3 does, and the rest of the CDR3 is filled in from the germline J gene. The rearrangement uses TRBV18 and TRBJ2-1, with D perhaps assigned TRBD1 or TRBD2 (5 bases each). The V end was cut by 5 bases, the J end by 3 bases, with 20 bases between. Germline-derived CDR1 and CDR2 are KGHSH and LQKENI. CDR3 size: 17 residues. The chain's CDR3 is CASSKRSGSWDYNEQFF. The CDR3 DNA, read in part, is TGTGCCAGCTCAAAACGGTCAGGGAGCTGGGACTACAATGAG.

This clone was counted at least ten times. The read terminates 3 residues ahead of where the CDR3 ends, so the germline J gene completes it. The chain is built from TRBV18 and TRBJ2-3; 9 nucleotides match TRBD2. CDR3 length: 16 amino acids. CDR1 and CDR2 (germline): KGHSH, LQKENI. Trimming took 3 bases from V and 0 from J; bases not matched to a gene: 4. CDR3 DNA, as far as it was read: TGTGCCAGCTCACCTTTGGGGACTAGCAGCACAGATACG. Its protein is CASSPLGTSSTDT. In full, the CDR3 reads CASSPLGTSSTDTQYF.